The next 4 T cell receptor beta chains were all read from a single sample in a study of T cell repertoires in cytomegalovirus infection. One entry per CDR3 protein, called by TCRdb with MiXCR from the reads. The sample yields hundreds of thousands of distinct CDR3 sequences, roughly 22% seen once. The sample taken for sequencing was CD8+ T cells from PBMCs. The receptors were gathered from a human donor in good health (CMV status not recorded). Some clones in this sample may be carry-over from other donors' samples.

In its sample, this clonotype was seen a few times. CDR3 protein: CASSRPSGVPSGANVLTF. The CDR3 DNA sequence: TGTGCCAGCAGCCGCCCTAGCGGGGTCCCATCTGGGGCCAACGTCCTGACTTTC. J is TRBJ2-6 and V is TRBV5-4; 9 bases map to TRBD2. Germline V gives CDR1 SGHNT, CDR2 YYREEE (reference sequence). The CDR3 sequence is 18 residues long. After removal of 4 bases from V and 1 base from J, the junction contained 9 bases not matched to a gene.

This sequence joins TRBV29-1 and TRBJ1-2; TRBD1 aligns across 7 bases. CDR1 and CDR2 from the germline V gene are SQVTM and ANQGSEA. The junction had 6 bases not matched to a gene; V was cut back by 7 bases and J by 4 bases. The CDR3 covers 12 residues. CDR3 loop: CSDLTGVYGYTF. The DNA of the CDR3 is TGCAGCGACCTAACAGGGGTCTATGGCTACACCTTC.

This clonotype was seen many times. The CDR3: CASSLTTGNTEAFF. CDR3 bases: TGTGCCAGCAGCCTCACGACGGGGAACACTGAAGCTTTCTTT. The chain couples TRBV28 to TRBJ1-1; no firm D call. CDR3 length: 14 residues. Trimming stripped 6 bases from V and 1 base from J, with 12 bases between. Germline V gene data show CDR1 as MDHEN and CDR2 as SYDVKM.

This clonotype was seen ten or more times. The chain couples TRBV7-2 to TRBJ2-1; D gene ambiguous. Trimming shortened V by 4 bases and J by 8 bases, and 12 bases separated the two germline ends. This CDR3 spans 13 amino acids. CDR1 is SGHTA, CDR2 FQGNSA, per germline. The CDR3 coding sequence is TGTGCCAGCAGCTATTCACGGTTGGATGAGCAGTTCTTC. Encoded protein: CASSYSRLDEQFF.